One sample yielded the 18 T cell receptor beta chains listed below, sequenced in a study of T cells after yellow fever vaccination. One entry per CDR3 protein results from TCRdb running MiXCR on the 5' RACE reads. The data contain 300,000 or so distinct CDR3 sequences, approximately 7% of them singletons. The starting material was PBMCs, obtained around 45 days after the first yellow fever vaccination. Receptor source: a man aged 18-30 years who received the YFV17D yellow fever vaccine.

In this sample, this clonotype turned up many times. CDR3 residues: CASSPQTGNREKLFF. The DNA of the CDR3 is TGTGCCAGCAGTCCCCAGACAGGGAATCGGGAAAAACTGTTTTTT. This chain uses TRBV12-3 or TRBV12-4 with TRBJ1-4, with TRBD1 identical over 7 bases. This CDR3 region has 15 residues. V lost 5 bases to trimming and J lost 8 bases; unmatched junction nucleotides: 11.

This clonotype showed up just a few times. The CDR3 here is CSASPAGQLTEAFF. The DNA of the CDR3 is TGCAGTGCTAGCCCAGCGGGACAGCTGACTGAAGCTTTCTTT. The chain couples TRBV20-1 to TRBJ1-1; 7 bases agree with TRBD1. V was clipped by 3 bases and J by 5 bases; unmatched bases: 9. CDR3 length equals 14 residues. Germline CDR1 is DFQATT and CDR2 is SNEGSKA (reference sequence).

This clonotype came up a few times. The junction differs from germline at one of its ends, possibly a read error. This chain uses TRBV15 with TRBJ2-3; 7 positions match TRBD1. This CDR3 is built from 16 residues. Germline CDR1 LNHNV, CDR2 YYDKDF (reference sequence). The CDR3 DNA sequence: TGTGCCACCAGTAGAGTAAGGGGGCCCGCGACAGATACGCAGTATTTT. Translation gives CATSRVRGPATDTQYF.

The CDR3 DNA reads as TGTGCCAGCAGCTCGGCTAGCTCCTACAATGAGCAGTTCTTC. Encoded protein: CASSSASSYNEQFF. The rearrangement joins TRBV11-3 to TRBJ2-1; D is ambiguous. The CDR3 runs 14 residues. Trimming left V 4 bases short and J 0 bases short, with 7 bases between. Per the germline V gene, CDR1 is SGHNT and CDR2 is YENEEA.

This clonotype came up many times. The CDR3 DNA sequence: TGTGCCAGCAGCTTAGCCGGGGCGCTGGGCGGGGAGCTGTTTTTT. Translation gives CASSLAGALGGELFF. The rearrangement uses TRBV11-2 and TRBJ2-2; D possibly uses TRBD1 or TRBD2 (5 bases each). The CDR3 is made up of 15 amino acids. Trimming took 1 base from V and 7 from J, leaving 13 bases between them. The germline CDR1 and CDR2 sequences are SGHAT and FQNNGV.

This clonotype showed up many times. This rearrangement joins TRBV10-3 to TRBJ1-5; D is unresolved. Germline lookup yields CDR1 ENHRY and CDR2 SYGVKD. With 1 base removed from V and 1 base from J, the gap between germline ends came to 8 bases. This CDR3 contains 15 residues. DNA for the CDR3: TGTGCCATCAGTGAGTGGGAGGGCAGCAATCAGCCCCAGCATTTT. Residues: CAISEWEGSNQPQHF.

This clonotype was recorded at least ten times. V and J are TRBV6-4 and TRBJ2-2; 8 bases line up with TRBD1. The V segment lost 6 bases and the J segment 6 bases; nucleotides outside the gene matches: 12. CDR3 size: 16 residues. Per the germline V gene, CDR1 is MRHNA and CDR2 is SNTAGT. CDR3 in amino acids: CASSETPGQGSGELFF. The CDR3 nucleotides read TGTGCCAGCAGCGAAACCCCCGGACAGGGATCCGGGGAGCTGTTTTTT.

The V call is TRBV12-3 or TRBV12-4, the J call TRBJ1-6, with a tentative D call TRBD1 (5 bases). The CDR3 runs 14 residues. Trimming cost V 3 bases and J 8 bases, with 11 bases left between them. CDR3 loop: CASSFRQGYSPLHF. Here the CDR3 DNA reads TGTGCCAGCAGTTTCCGGCAGGGCTATTCACCCCTCCACTTT.

Only a few counts were recorded for this clonotype. The chain couples TRBV20-1 to TRBJ1-1; 9 bases fit TRBD1. Trimming cost V 6 bases and J 4 bases; bases outside gene matches: 3. Germline V lookup: CDR1 DFQATT, CDR2 SNEGSKA (reference sequence). The CDR3 extends over 12 amino acids. The CDR3 nucleotides are TGCAGTGCGTGGGACAGGGCCACTGAAGCTTTCTTT. Translation: CSAWDRATEAFF.

This clonotype has just a few counts. V usage is TRBV5-1 and J usage is TRBJ2-3; TRBD2 might be the D (6 bases). V dropped 0 bases and J dropped 4 bases, with 15 bases sitting between them. Germline V gives CDR1 SGHRS, CDR2 YFSETQ. This CDR3 has 16 residues. Here the CDR3 DNA reads TGCGCCAGCAGCTTGGACGGAGGGGCCCCGCCAGATACGCAGTATTTT. The encoded protein is CASSLDGGAPPDTQYF.

The sample holds many counts of this clonotype. The gene calls are TRBV6-1 and TRBJ2-2; perhaps TRBD2 as D (5 bases). Germline values: CDR1 MNHNS, CDR2 SASEGT. V lost 7 bases and J 4 bases, leaving 10 bases between the germline ends. The CDR3 totals 13 residues. The CDR3 region has the DNA TGTGCCAGCACAACGAGGGCCACCGGGGAGCTGTTTTTT. Its protein is CASTTRATGELFF.

The V call is TRBV7-9, the J call TRBJ1-2, with D maybe TRBD1 (5 bases). The CDR3 contains 14 residues. V was cut by 6 bases and J by 1 base, with 12 bases left in between. Germline V lookup: CDR1 SEHNR, CDR2 FQNEAQ (reference sequence). DNA of the CDR3: TGTGCCAGCAGTTTGACAGAGATTAACTATGGCTACACCTTC. Protein sequence: CASSLTEINYGYTF.

The chain links TRBV7-6 to TRBJ2-1, with no clear D. CDR3 size: 15 residues. Trimming removed 5 bases from V and 5 bases from J, with 16 bases in between. The germline V gene encodes CDR1 SGHVS and CDR2 FNYEAQ. CDR3 residues: CASSRGPRQNNEQFF. The CDR3 DNA reads as TGTGCCAGCAGCCGAGGACCACGCCAAAACAATGAGCAGTTCTTC.

The CDR3 bases are TGTGCCTGGAGTGTCGAGGGGTTAGCAGCTTTCTTT. As protein: CAWSVEGLAAFF. The genes are TRBV30 and TRBJ1-1, with D perhaps TRBD1 (5 bases). V gave up 0 bases and J gave up 10 bases, with 12 bases separating them. The CDR3 covers 12 residues. The germline V gene has CDR1 GTSNPN and CDR2 SVGIG (reference sequence).

This clonotype came up many times. The chain carries TRBV9 and TRBJ2-3; tentatively, D is TRBD1 (5 bases). V lost 2 bases and J lost 0, with 13 bases in between. CDR3 length: 16 residues. CDR1 SGDLS and CDR2 YYNGEE come from the germline V gene. CDR3 sequence reads: CASSVLGHGSTDTQYF. The CDR3 DNA sequence: TGTGCCAGCAGCGTCCTAGGACACGGTAGCACAGATACGCAGTATTTT. The full variable domain, rest sourced from reference TRBV9 and TRBJ2-3, is DSGVTQTPKHLITATGQRVTLRCSPRSGDLSVYWYQQSLDQGLQFLIQYYNGEERAKGNILERFSAQQFPDLHSELNLSSLELGDSALYFCASSVLGHGSTDTQYFGPGTRLTVL.

This rearrangement joins TRBV7-2 to TRBJ2-3; TRBD1 or TRBD2 may be the D gene (6 bases each). The CDR3 spans 15 residues. Germline CDR1 and CDR2: SGHTA and FQGNSA. V lost 1 base and J lost 2, with 10 bases in between. The CDR3 here is CASSLVGGLTDTQYF. CDR3 nucleotides: TGTGCCAGCAGCTTAGTAGGGGGGCTCACAGATACGCAGTATTTT.

This clonotype was seen only a few times. This chain uses TRBV18 with TRBJ1-6; D gene ambiguous. Germline V gives CDR1 KGHSH, CDR2 LQKENI. Trimming removed 5 bases from V and 5 bases from J, with 10 bases in between. The length of the CDR3 is 14 residues. The CDR3 spells CASSVSGNNSPLHF. Written as DNA, the CDR3 is TGTGCCAGCTCAGTCTCGGGGAATAATTCACCCCTCCACTTT.

The V gene is TRBV7-6, the J gene TRBJ2-5; 7 bases fit TRBD1. There are 14 residues in the CDR3. Germline V gives CDR1 SGHVS, CDR2 FNYEAQ. V shed 5 bases and J 2 bases; nucleotides not matched to a gene: 5. The CDR3 coding sequence is TGTGCCAGCAGCCCGTTGGGACAGCAAGAGACCCAGTACTTC. It codes for CASSPLGQQETQYF.